A single sample gave rise to the 22 T cell receptor beta chains below, sequenced in a study of T cell clonotyping in hematopoietic cell transplantation. Regarding time point: recipient sample about 28 days before transplant, after cytoreduction. Some clones are missing from TCRdb's copy, which holds only in-frame ones; the method was immunoSEQ multiplex PCR. The data hold some 30,000 clones, with roughly 71% observed a single time. Here the sequenced sample was peripheral blood mononuclear cells, taken before stem cell transplant. The receptor set was obtained from a man aged 50 to 59 with myelodysplastic syndrome. Some clones in this sample may be carry-over from other donors' samples.

The chain is built from TRBV30 and TRBJ2-5; 8 bases are a match to TRBD1. The junction had 13 bases not matched to a gene; V was cut back by 4 bases and J by 9 bases. CDR3 length equals 14 residues. The germline V gene has CDR1 GTSNPN and CDR2 SVGIG (reference sequence). CDR3: CAWTTGTGSLPQYF. The CDR3 nucleotides read TGTGCCTGGACGACCGGGACAGGCAGTTTACCCCAGTACTTC.

The count of this clone is one. The chain combines TRBV16 with TRBJ2-7; unclear D gene. Between the trimmed V and J ends, which lost 3 bases and 2 bases, there was a span of 8 bases. Germline-derived CDR1 and CDR2 are KGHSY and FQNENV. This CDR3 has 13 amino acids. The CDR3 nucleotides read TGTGCCAGCAGCCAGCTCCCTCCCTACGAGCAGTACTTC. Protein: CASSQLPPYEQYF.

V is TRBV25-1 and J is TRBJ2-7; 10 nucleotides line up with TRBD1. J gave up 2 bases and V 6 bases, and 10 bases lay outside the gene matches. The CDR3 extends over 16 amino acids. CDR1 is MGHDK, CDR2 SYGVNS, per germline. The CDR3 coding sequence is TGTGCCAGCAGAGGGACAGGGGACGCCAATCCCTACGAGCAGTACTTC. It specifies CASRGTGDANPYEQYF.

V gene TRBV4-3 combines with J gene TRBJ1-4, with D hard to call. CDR3 length equals 15 residues. Trimming stripped 4 bases from V and 7 bases from J, with 16 bases between. The germline CDR1 and CDR2 sequences are LGHNA and YSLEER. CDR3 DNA: TGCGCCAGCAGCCTGCGACCTGAAAGAGGTGAAAAACTGTTTTTT. Translated: CASSLRPERGEKLFF.

This chain joins TRBV4-1 and TRBJ2-7, with 9 bases identical to TRBD2. Germline trimming cut 4 bases from V and 3 bases from J; bases unmatched to any gene: 10. CDR1 MGHRA and CDR2 YSYEKL come from the germline V gene. The CDR3 has 16 residues. CDR3 region: CASSPVTASGNYEQYF. Here the CDR3 DNA reads TGCGCCAGCAGCCCCGTCACGGCTAGCGGGAACTACGAGCAGTACTTC.

This sequence joins TRBV5-1 and TRBJ2-7, with D possibly being TRBD1 or TRBD2 (6 bases each). CDR3 length equals 16 residues. Germline V lookup: CDR1 SGHRS, CDR2 YFSETQ. Trimming pared 1 base from V and 7 bases from J, leaving 21 bases between. This CDR3 is CASSLIPGAGGKEQYF. Here the CDR3 DNA reads TGCGCCAGCAGCTTGATTCCGGGGGCCGGGGGAAAAGAGCAGTACTTC.

A few counts support this clone. This rearrangement joins TRBV5-6 to TRBJ2-4; D ambiguous. Deletions cut 3 bases from V and 5 bases from J, with 6 bases between. The CDR3 is 12 residues long. Germline V CDR1 and CDR2: SGHDT, YYEEEE. For the CDR3, the DNA is TGTGCCAGCAGCTCCATGGAAAACATTCAGTACTTC. Encoded protein: CASSSMENIQYF. The full variable domain, completed using reference TRBV5-6 and TRBJ2-4, is DAGVTQSPTHLIKTRGQQVTLRCSPKSGHDTVSWYQQALGQGPQFIFQYYEEEERQRGNFPDRFSGHQFPNYSSELNVNALLLGDSALYLCASSSMENIQYFGAGTRLSVL.

This rearrangement joins TRBV2 to TRBJ1-5; unclear D gene. From germline, CDR1 is SNHLY and CDR2 FYNNEI. The CDR3 is 13 residues long. CDR3 region: CTIRQSGNQPQHF. The CDR3 region has the DNA TGTACCATTAGACAAAGCGGGAATCAGCCCCAGCATTTT.

The rearrangement uses TRBV14 and TRBJ1-2; a possible D gene is TRBD1 (5 bases). CDR3 length: 11 residues. Germline V gene sequence: CDR1 SGHDN, CDR2 FVKESK. The V end was cut by 7 bases, the J end by 4 bases, with 7 bases between. CDR3 region: CASKGLYGYTF. Written as DNA, the CDR3 is TGTGCCAGCAAGGGGCTCTATGGCTACACCTTC.

This chain links TRBV28 with TRBJ2-7, with 8 bases matching TRBD1. The CDR3 is made up of 12 amino acids. The ends lost 7 bases at V and 5 bases at J; junction bases unmatched: 4. Germline V gene lookup returns CDR1 MDHEN and CDR2 SYDVKM. This chain's CDR3 is CASTGQGHEQYF. The DNA for the CDR3 is TGTGCCAGCACCGGACAGGGACACGAGCAGTACTTC.

This clone was seen a handful of times. The DNA of the CDR3 is TGTGCCTGGAGTGTAGAATATCGCGGAAAACTGTTTTTT. Translated: CAWSVEYRGKLFF. J is TRBJ1-4 and V is TRBV30; no firm D call. CDR1 and CDR2 from the germline V gene are GTSNPN and SVGIG (reference sequence). V was clipped by 0 bases and J by 10 bases, with 12 bases between them. This CDR3 is 13 amino acids long. Looking up the rest from reference TRBV30 and TRBJ1-4 gives the full variable domain: SQTIHQWPATLVQPVGSPLSLECTVEGTSNPNLYWYRQAAGRGLQLLFYSVGIGQISSEVPQNLSASRPQDRQFILSSKKLLLSDSGFYLCAWSVEYRGKLFFGSGTQLSVL.

This chain links TRBV30 with TRBJ2-7; possible D gene TRBD1, 6 bases. Germline CDR1 GTSNPN, CDR2 SVGIG (reference sequence). The germline V and J ends were trimmed by 2 bases and 0 bases, with 8 bases remaining between them. The length of the CDR3 is 13 residues. CDR3 in amino acids: CAWSTGSSYEQYF. For the CDR3, the DNA is TGTGCCTGGAGTACAGGGAGCTCCTACGAGCAGTACTTC.

V usage is TRBV6-6 and J usage is TRBJ1-1, with D perhaps TRBD1 (5 bases). Trimming took off 7 bases at V and 5 bases at J, with 14 bases between the two ends. The CDR3 sequence is 13 residues long. Germline CDR1 MNHNY, CDR2 SVGAGI (reference sequence). CDR3 in amino acids: CASTYRGETEAFF. CDR3 bases: TGTGCCAGCACCTATCGGGGGGAGACTGAAGCTTTCTTT.

The chain is built from TRBV30 and TRBJ2-7; TRBD1 is a possible D gene (5 bases). The CDR3 has 12 residues. Trimming left V 3 bases short and J 3 bases short, with 9 bases between. Germline V lookup: CDR1 GTSNPN, CDR2 SVGIG (reference sequence). The CDR3 coding sequence is TGTGCCTGGAGGACAGCCCTCTACGAGCAGTACTTC. Translation gives CAWRTALYEQYF. Full variable domain (outside the CDR3, taken from reference TRBV30 and TRBJ2-7): SQTIHQWPATLVQPVGSPLSLECTVEGTSNPNLYWYRQAAGRGLQLLFYSVGIGQISSEVPQNLSASRPQDRQFILSSKKLLLSDSGFYLCAWRTALYEQYFGPGTRLTVT.

The count of this clone is one. The chain employs TRBV29-1 and TRBJ2-7; TRBD1 matches 7 bases. The J segment lost 3 bases and the V segment lost 6 bases, leaving 2 bases of the junction unmatched. CDR1 and CDR2 (germline): SQVTM, ANQGSEA. CDR3 length: 11 residues. In DNA form, the CDR3 reads TGCAGCGTCGGGGACAGCTACGAGCAGTACTTC. Encoded protein: CSVGDSYEQYF.

The rearrangement uses TRBV30 and TRBJ2-5; D unresolved. Germline lookup yields CDR1 GTSNPN and CDR2 SVGIG (reference sequence). The V and J ends lost 2 bases and 5 bases respectively, with 3 bases between them. CDR3 length: 10 amino acids. The CDR3 here is CAWSRETQYF. The CDR3 nucleotides read TGTGCCTGGAGTCGGGAGACCCAGTACTTC.

V is TRBV15 and J is TRBJ1-4; the D gene is possibly TRBD1 (6 bases). Per germline, CDR1 LNHNV and CDR2 YYDKDF (reference sequence). Trimming removed 1 base from V and 8 bases from J, with 14 bases in between. This CDR3 is built from 15 residues. This CDR3 is CATSRATGLGEKLFF. CDR3 in DNA: TGTGCCACCAGCAGAGCTACAGGGCTGGGAGAAAAACTGTTTTTT.

The chain links TRBV25-1 to TRBJ2-5; 10 bases agree with TRBD2. The J call is in doubt because the DNA end fits TRBJ2-7 better. Germline V gives CDR1 MGHDK, CDR2 SYGVNS. The CDR3 has 14 residues. The CDR3 DNA reads as TGTGCCAGCAGTGACCTAGCGGGAGCTGGCGAGCAGTACTTC. This sequence encodes CASSDLAGAGEQYF.

This chain joins TRBV30 and TRBJ1-1; 8 bases are shared with TRBD1. From germline, CDR1 is GTSNPN and CDR2 SVGIG (reference sequence). Trimming at V came to 5 bases and at J to 4 bases, leaving 9 bases not matched to a gene. CDR3 length equals 14 residues. CDR3 sequence (DNA): TGTGCCTGGGATGATCAGGGGGCGCCCACTGAAGCTTTCTTT. Its protein product is CAWDDQGAPTEAFF.

The V and J genes are TRBV6-1 and TRBJ1-6; D remains unclear. V gave up 1 base and J gave up 15 bases, with 10 bases separating them. Germline V CDR1 and CDR2: MNHNS, SASEGT. The CDR3 is 12 residues long. The CDR3 DNA follows: TGTGCCAGCAGTGAAGAGGGCCGGCACCTCCACTTT. It translates to CASSEEGRHLHF.

The chain combines TRBV6-5 with TRBJ1-6; TRBD1 matches 7 bases. J gave up 7 bases and V 2 bases, and 8 bases lay outside the gene matches. The germline gives CDR1 MNHEY, CDR2 SVGAGI. The CDR3 has 16 amino acids. The CDR3 spells CASSYRRDRMNSPLHF. The CDR3 DNA is TGTGCCAGCAGTTACCGACGGGACAGAATGAATTCACCCCTCCACTTT.

The chain carries TRBV5-1 and TRBJ2-7, with no clear D. The CDR3 loop spans 14 amino acids. Trimming left V 1 base short and J 6 bases short, with 14 bases between. Germline V gene lookup returns CDR1 SGHRS and CDR2 YFSETQ. This chain's CDR3 is CASSLSLPSGEQYF. As DNA, the CDR3 is TGCGCCAGCAGCTTGAGTCTACCTTCGGGCGAGCAGTACTTC.